A single T cell receptor (beta chain) is shown here with its context. This record comes from a study of blood T cell repertoires in COVID-19. Study-level information: T cells, B-cell-depleted T cells, or PBMCs supplied cDNA or gDNA.

Trimming removed 4 bases from V and 3 bases from J; junction bases left unmatched: 5. Germline CDR1 is SGHVS and CDR2 is FNYEAQ. The CDR3 length is 15 residues. TCRdb's table, derived via immunoSEQ multiplex PCR, lists solely in-frame clones and lacks some. This table has about 130,000 clones, 65% to 90% appearing once. The source is a woman of 80 years or more with acute or convalescent COVID-19. The sequenced sample consisted of peripheral blood. The chain joins TRBV7-6 to TRBJ2-2, with TRBD1 matching 7 bases. CDR3 region: CASSSRTGDTGELFF. CDR3 DNA sequence: TGTGCCAGCAGCTCGAGGACAGGTGACACCGGGGAGCTGTTTTTT.